This T cell receptor (beta chain) came from a study of Graves' ophthalmopathy and Graves' hyperthyroidism. This CDR3 contains 16 residues. Trimming removed 3 bases from V and 3 bases from J, with 12 bases in between. CDR1 is MGHDK, CDR2 SYGVNS, per germline. RNA transcripts yielded amplified TCR beta CDR3 regions. First-round RT-PCR employed HTBI primers, with a second-round multiplex PCR after it. TCRdb ran MiXCR on the multiplex PCR reads and lists one entry per CDR3 protein. The sample yields roughly 600,000 distinct CDR3 sequences, about two fifths seen once. As diagnostic evidence, clinical symptoms, serum thyroxine, TRAb, thyroid ultrasound and orbital computed tomography were relied upon. Study outcomes and limitations: Thyroid clonotypes that were expanded above 0.001 frequency mostly also appeared in blood.

This clonotype was observed many times. Its antigen is not identified. This TCR derives from an adult man with Graves' hyperthyroidism. The sample consisted of peripheral blood or thyroid tissue (not recorded which). V and J are TRBV25-1 and TRBJ1-6; D uncertain. The CDR3 protein is CASSDSSTGYNSPLHF. The DNA of the CDR3 is TGTGCCAGCAGTGATTCGTCCACGGGCTATAATTCACCCCTCCACTTT. The complete variable domain, with remaining parts taken from reference TRBV25-1 and TRBJ1-6, reads EADIYQTPRYLVIGTGKKITLECSQTMGHDKMYWYQQDPGMELHLIHYSYGVNSTEKGDLSSESTVSRIRTEHFPLTLESARPSHTSQYLCASSDSSTGYNSPLHFGNGTRLTVT.